This entry describes one T cell receptor (beta chain). What it recognizes is unknown. This specimen belongs to a study of long-term antiretroviral therapy in people with HIV. Points from the study as a whole: Repertoires in HIV (unlike those of controls) had narrower CDR3 length ranges.

Sequencing used immunoSEQ v3.0 at survey level. Using immunoSEQ multiplex PCR, the repertoire was profiled, and TCRdb retains in-frame clones only, with some absent. This sample carries around 15,000 clones, roughly 85% of them seen once, and the ten largest clones take roughly 5.2%. Participants with HIV, all of them, were treated in the United States. The material sequenced was unsorted PBMCs, taken 0.5 years after starting antiretroviral therapy. This TCR was recovered from a woman aged 40 to 50 with HIV.

In DNA form, the CDR3 reads TGTGCCATCAGATGGGACATCGACACCGGGGAGCTGTTTTTT. It translates to CAIRWDIDTGELFF. The J gene is TRBJ2-2, the V gene TRBV5-4, with a possible D match to TRBD1 (6 bases). There are 14 residues in the CDR3. Germline CDR1 and CDR2: SGHNT and YYREEE (reference sequence). The V end lost 9 bases, the J end lost 3 bases, and 15 bases lay between the germline ends.